Listed below are T cell receptor beta chains from one sample, sequenced in a study of blood T cell repertoires in COVID-19. Repertoires were generated with immunoSEQ multiplex PCR, while TCRdb's copy carries only in-frame clones and drops some. The sample lists under 200,000 clones, around 83% occurring once. Sequenced input: peripheral blood. Source of these receptors: a man aged 45-65 years with active or convalescent COVID-19. The CDR3 runs from the conserved cysteine through the conserved F or W. The order of the fields is V gene, J gene, D gene, clone size, CDR3 protein, CDR3 DNA. D genes are given only for firm matches. Size is stated for part of the rows, as once, few or many counts, or as a class when the clone is expanded.

V: TRBV6-6
J: TRBJ1-2
D: -
size: -
CDR3: CASSLSETYGYTF
DNA: TGTGCCAGCAGTTTGTCAGAGACTTATGGCTACACCTTC

V: TRBV2
J: TRBJ2-7
D: TRBD2
size: -
CDR3: CASSEAPLAGVREQYF
DNA: TGTGCCAGCAGTGAAGCGCCACTAGCGGGAGTGAGGGAGCAGTACTTC

V: TRBV7-8
J: TRBJ2-1
D: TRBD1
size: -
CDR3: CASSLGTGTGVSEQFF
DNA: TGTGCCAGCAGCTTAGGGACCGGGACAGGGGTCTCTGAGCAGTTCTTC

V: TRBV29-1
J: TRBJ2-7
D: TRBD2
size: -
CDR3: CSVEAGGREQYF
DNA: TGCAGCGTTGAAGCGGGAGGGCGTGAGCAGTACTTC

V: TRBV19
J: TRBJ2-7
D: -
size: -
CDR3: CASSKWARVGTYEQYF
DNA: TGTGCCAGTAGTAAGTGGGCTCGCGTCGGGACCTACGAGCAGTACTTC

V: TRBV4-3
J: TRBJ2-3
D: TRBD2
size: -
CDR3: CASSQILARDTQYF
DNA: TGCGCCAGCAGCCAGATACTAGCGCGGGATACGCAGTATTTT

V: TRBV29-1
J: TRBJ2-7
D: -
size: -
CDR3: CSVEAPSGYEQYF
DNA: TGCAGCGTTGAAGCCCCGTCAGGCTACGAGCAGTACTTC

V: TRBV6-2/TRBV6-3
J: TRBJ2-1
D: TRBD2
size: -
CDR3: CASSFGTSGNEQFF
DNA: TGTGCCAGCAGTTTCGGGACTAGCGGCAATGAGCAGTTCTTC

V: TRBV9
J: TRBJ2-1
D: -
size: -
CDR3: CASSVGGQPYNEQFF
DNA: TGTGCCAGCAGCGTAGGAGGGCAGCCCTACAATGAGCAGTTCTTC

V: TRBV24-1
J: TRBJ2-2
D: TRBD1
size: -
CDR3: CATSDQGRGPGTGELFF
DNA: TGTGCCACCAGTGATCAAGGCAGGGGGCCGGGCACCGGGGAGCTGTTTTTT

V: TRBV11-3
J: TRBJ2-5
D: -
size: -
CDR3: CASSLDVRGSDETQYF
DNA: TGTGCCAGCAGCTTAGATGTTCGGGGATCGGATGAGACCCAGTACTTC

V: TRBV6-6
J: TRBJ1-3
D: TRBD1
size: -
CDR3: CASRGTGEEYGNTIYF
DNA: TGTGCCAGCAGGGGGACAGGGGAGGAATATGGAAACACCATATATTTT

V: TRBV9
J: TRBJ2-1
D: TRBD2
size: -
CDR3: CASSVDKGTSVSPSKNNEQFF
DNA: TGTGCCAGCAGCGTAGATAAGGGGACTAGCGTCTCTCCCTCTAAGAACAATGAGCAGTTCTTC

V: TRBV6-6
J: TRBJ1-5
D: -
size: -
CDR3: CASSYKNQPQHF
DNA: TGTGCCAGCAGCTATAAGAATCAGCCCCAGCATTTT

V: TRBV29-1
J: TRBJ1-2
D: TRBD1
size: -
CDR3: CSVGQGDYGYTF
DNA: TGCAGCGTTGGACAGGGTGACTATGGCTACACCTTC

V: TRBV9
J: TRBJ2-2
D: -
size: -
CDR3: CASSVPGLGSAGELFF
DNA: TGTGCCAGCAGCGTACCGGGACTGGGATCCGCCGGGGAGCTGTTTTTT

V: TRBV13
J: TRBJ1-2
D: -
size: -
CDR3: CASSPPGTTPYGYTF
DNA: TGTGCCAGCAGCCCACCCGGGACAACTCCATATGGCTACACCTTC

V: TRBV6-5
J: TRBJ2-7
D: -
size: few
CDR3: CASSRDRSSYEQYF
DNA: TGTGCCAGCAGTAGAGACAGGAGCTCCTACGAGCAGTACTTC

V: TRBV5-1
J: TRBJ2-1
D: TRBD2
size: -
CDR3: CASSPPTSGPYNEQFF
DNA: TGCGCCAGCAGCCCACCGACTAGCGGACCTTACAATGAGCAGTTCTTC

V: TRBV5-1
J: TRBJ2-5
D: TRBD2
size: -
CDR3: CASSLAHSGPQETQYF
DNA: TGCGCCAGCAGCTTGGCCCATAGCGGGCCCCAAGAGACCCAGTACTTC

V: TRBV7-3
J: TRBJ2-3
D: TRBD2
size: -
CDR3: CASSSGLAGAARTQYF
DNA: TGTGCCAGCAGCTCCGGACTAGCGGGAGCGGCACGTACGCAGTATTTT

V: TRBV24-1
J: TRBJ2-1
D: TRBD2
size: few
CDR3: CATSDPLAGGRFF
DNA: TGTGCCACCAGTGATCCCCTGGCGGGGGGGCGGTTCTTC

V: TRBV6-9
J: TRBJ1-6
D: -
size: -
CDR3: CATTSGVASPLHF
DNA: TGTGCCACCACCTCAGGGGTGGCTTCACCCCTCCACTTT

V: TRBV6-6
J: TRBJ1-3
D: TRBD1
size: -
CDR3: CASAKTGERNTIYF
DNA: TGTGCCAGCGCCAAGACAGGGGAGCGAAACACCATATATTTT

V: TRBV7-2
J: TRBJ2-4
D: TRBD2
size: -
CDR3: CASSSGLARDIQYF
DNA: TGTGCCAGCAGCTCCGGACTAGCTCGGGACATTCAGTACTTC

V: TRBV7-8
J: TRBJ1-1
D: -
size: few
CDR3: CASSLHMREAFF
DNA: TGTGCCAGCAGCCTCCATATGCGGGAAGCTTTCTTT

V: TRBV7-9
J: TRBJ1-1
D: -
size: -
CDR3: CASSLEGVRNTEAFF
DNA: TGTGCCAGCAGCCTAGAGGGGGTTCGGAACACTGAAGCTTTCTTT

V: TRBV10-3
J: TRBJ2-6
D: TRBD1
size: -
CDR3: CAINEQGLSSGANVLTF
DNA: TGTGCCATCAACGAACAGGGGCTTAGCTCTGGGGCCAACGTCCTGACTTTC

V: TRBV29-1
J: TRBJ2-1
D: TRBD1
size: -
CDR3: CSVEGGQGNGQFF
DNA: TGCAGCGTTGAAGGCGGACAGGGGAATGGGCAGTTCTTC

V: TRBV30
J: TRBJ2-1
D: TRBD2
size: -
CDR3: CAWTTSGRTNEQFF
DNA: TGTGCCTGGACGACTAGCGGCAGGACCAATGAGCAGTTCTTC

V: TRBV11-3
J: TRBJ2-5
D: -
size: -
CDR3: CASSLGGGRETQYF
DNA: TGTGCCAGCAGCCTGGGAGGGGGTCGGGAGACCCAGTACTTC

V: TRBV6-6
J: TRBJ2-6
D: TRBD1
size: -
CDR3: CASSLGTAGGANVLTF
DNA: TGTGCCAGCAGTTTAGGGACAGCTGGTGGGGCCAACGTCCTGACTTTC

V: TRBV7-9
J: TRBJ2-2
D: -
size: -
CDR3: CASIRGARGTGELFF
DNA: TGTGCCAGCATCAGGGGGGCGCGGGGCACCGGGGAGCTGTTTTTT

V: TRBV27
J: TRBJ2-7
D: -
size: few
CDR3: CASSFAASYEQYF
DNA: TGTGCCAGCAGTTTCGCGGCTTCCTACGAGCAGTACTTC

V: TRBV2
J: TRBJ2-7
D: -
size: once
CDR3: CASSANRATYEQYF
DNA: TGTGCCAGCAGTGCCAACAGAGCTACCTACGAGCAGTACTTC

V: TRBV5-1
J: TRBJ2-7
D: TRBD2
size: -
CDR3: CASSLGDYSYEQYF
DNA: TGCGCCAGCAGCTTGGGGGACTACTCCTACGAGCAGTACTTC

V: TRBV5-1
J: TRBJ1-1
D: -
size: once
CDR3: CASSLAATTDTEAFF
DNA: TGCGCCAGCAGCTTGGCCGCGACAACCGACACTGAAGCTTTCTTT

V: TRBV19
J: TRBJ2-3
D: TRBD1
size: -
CDR3: CASSADRGYTDTQYF
DNA: TGTGCCAGTAGTGCCGACAGGGGATACACAGATACGCAGTATTTT

V: TRBV9
J: TRBJ2-7
D: -
size: -
CDR3: CASSAPGHSYEQYF
DNA: TGTGCCAGCAGCGCGCCGGGACACAGTTACGAGCAGTACTTC

V: TRBV19
J: TRBJ1-5
D: -
size: few
CDR3: CASRIQDQPQHF
DNA: TGTGCCAGTAGAATACAGGATCAGCCCCAGCATTTT

V: TRBV6-5
J: TRBJ1-5
D: -
size: -
CDR3: CASSGVAQPQHF
DNA: TGTGCCAGCAGCGGGGTGGCCCAGCCCCAGCATTTT

V: TRBV18
J: TRBJ2-3
D: -
size: -
CDR3: CASSPRTVTDTQYF
DNA: TGTGCCAGCTCACCGAGGACAGTCACAGATACGCAGTATTTT

V: TRBV9
J: TRBJ2-1
D: TRBD2
size: -
CDR3: CASSVTSGRNAEQFF
DNA: TGTGCCAGCAGCGTCACTAGCGGGAGGAATGCTGAGCAGTTCTTC

V: TRBV4-2
J: TRBJ1-2
D: -
size: -
CDR3: CASRGSRGRSNYGYTF
DNA: TGTGCCAGCAGGGGGAGTAGAGGCAGGAGTAACTATGGCTACACCTTC

V: TRBV5-1
J: TRBJ2-3
D: TRBD2
size: -
CDR3: CASSSGRAGHLSTDTQYF
DNA: TGCGCCAGCAGCTCCGGGAGGGCCGGCCATTTATCCACAGATACGCAGTATTTT

V: TRBV14
J: TRBJ1-6
D: TRBD1
size: -
CDR3: CASSQRTGGLDSPLHF
DNA: TGTGCCAGCAGCCAACGGACAGGGGGTTTAGATTCACCCCTCCACTTT

V: TRBV19
J: TRBJ1-5
D: TRBD1
size: few
CDR3: CASKTDRGIDQPQHF
DNA: TGTGCCAGTAAAACGGACAGGGGTATAGATCAGCCCCAGCATTTT

V: TRBV9
J: TRBJ2-3
D: TRBD1
size: -
CDR3: CASSPQGRRATDTQYF
DNA: TGTGCCAGCAGCCCACAGGGGCGCAGGGCAACAGATACGCAGTATTTT

V: TRBV6-5
J: TRBJ1-2
D: TRBD1
size: once
CDR3: CASQDRGNYGYTF
DNA: TGTGCCAGCCAGGACAGGGGTAACTATGGCTACACCTTC

V: TRBV11-2
J: TRBJ2-7
D: TRBD1
size: -
CDR3: CASSFGQEAYEQYF
DNA: TGTGCCAGCAGCTTTGGACAGGAAGCCTACGAGCAGTACTTC

V: TRBV19
J: TRBJ1-4
D: -
size: -
CDR3: CASRYGVEKLFF
DNA: TGTGCTTCTCGGTACGGGGTTGAAAAACTGTTTTTT

V: TRBV7-9
J: TRBJ1-3
D: -
size: -
CDR3: CASSLGQIFGNTIYF
DNA: TGTGCCAGCAGCTTAGGACAGATTTTTGGAAACACCATATATTTT

V: TRBV4-2
J: TRBJ2-3
D: TRBD2
size: -
CDR3: CASSQGGLAGTTDTQYF
DNA: TGTGCCAGCAGCCAAGGAGGACTAGCGGGTACCACAGATACGCAGTATTTT

V: TRBV7-9
J: TRBJ1-2
D: -
size: -
CDR3: CASSPDTFNYGYTF
DNA: TGTGCCAGCAGCCCGGACACCTTTAACTATGGCTACACCTTC

V: TRBV5-1
J: TRBJ2-5
D: -
size: -
CDR3: CASSIAGDQETQYF
DNA: TGCGCCAGCAGCATAGCAGGGGATCAAGAGACCCAGTACTTC

V: TRBV9
J: TRBJ2-2
D: TRBD2
size: -
CDR3: CASSVLAGGQTGELFF
DNA: TGTGCCAGCAGCGTCCTAGCGGGGGGGCAAACCGGGGAGCTGTTTTTT

V: TRBV23-1
J: TRBJ1-2
D: TRBD1
size: once
CDR3: CASSQLTGGGYTF
DNA: TGCGCCAGCAGTCAACTTACAGGGGGGGGCTACACCTTC

V: TRBV7-2
J: TRBJ2-7
D: TRBD1
size: -
CDR3: CASSSDRLYEQYF
DNA: TGTGCCAGCAGCTCGGACAGGCTATACGAGCAGTACTTC

V: TRBV27
J: TRBJ1-2
D: -
size: few
CDR3: CASSSTSGSSFNYGYTF
DNA: TGTGCCAGCAGTTCGACTTCAGGGTCGAGCTTTAACTATGGCTACACCTTC

V: TRBV7-8
J: TRBJ2-6
D: -
size: -
CDR3: CASSLRSSGANVLTF
DNA: TGTGCCAGCAGCTTAAGGAGCTCTGGGGCCAACGTCCTGACTTTC